This T cell receptor (beta chain) came from a study of brain T cells in children with intractable seizures. Profiling relied on immunoSEQ multiplex PCR, and the TCRdb table lists in-frame clones only, not all of them. This table has hundreds of thousands of clones, more than 85% appearing once. Time point meaning: blood from clinic visit 5 months post-surgery; TSC patient then seizure free. CDR3 length: 12 residues. V lost 5 bases and J lost 0, with 5 bases in between. Per the germline V gene, CDR1 is LGHDT and CDR2 is YNNKEL (reference sequence). This clone has just one count. The sample in question was peripheral blood, obtained 4 to 5 months after surgery. V gene TRBV3-1 (or the pseudogene TRBV3-2) combines with J gene TRBJ2-7, with D unresolved. This sequence was found in a boy in the first two years of life with tuberous sclerosis and intractable seizures. CDR3 coding DNA: TGTGCCAGCAGCTACAGCTCCTACGAGCAGTACTTC. The encoded protein is CASSYSSYEQYF.